The rows below give T cell receptor beta chains drawn from one sample of a study of OX40 agonist ivuxolimab in advanced cancers. Repertoires were generated with immunoSEQ multiplex PCR, while TCRdb's copy carries only in-frame clones and drops some. The data hold 15,000 to 20,000 clones, with about 83% observed a single time. The sample here was CD4+ or CD8+ T cells sorted from blood, taken in a trial of the OX40 agonist ivuxolimab. These receptors originate from an adult with an advanced solid tumor such as melanoma, head and neck, liver or kidney cancer. CDR3s include the opening cysteine and the closing phenylalanine or tryptophan. A D gene is named only where the DNA matches it firmly. Clone size is not always given. Where it is, it says once, few, many or a class for expanded clones.

V: TRBV6-4
size: NA
J: TRBJ2-1
D: NA
CDR3: CASSDSSEYNEQFF
DNA: TGTGCCAGCAGTGACTCTTCCGAGTACAATGAGCAGTTCTTC

V: TRBV27
size: NA
J: TRBJ1-1
D: TRBD1
CDR3: CASSPITGTGNTEAFF
DNA: TGTGCCAGCAGTCCCATAACCGGGACAGGGAACACTGAAGCTTTCTTT

V: TRBV9
size: NA
J: TRBJ2-3
D: TRBD2
CDR3: CASSAGLAGTDTQYF
DNA: TGTGCCAGCAGCGCTGGACTAGCGGGGACAGATACGCAGTATTTT

V: TRBV27
size: NA
J: TRBJ1-2
D: NA
CDR3: CASSLLGNYGYTF
DNA: TGTGCCAGCAGTTTACTTGGGAACTATGGCTACACCTTC

V: TRBV7-9
size: few
J: TRBJ2-6
D: TRBD2
CDR3: CASSLGGSSGRKVANVLTF
DNA: TGTGCCAGCAGCTTAGGCGGGTCTAGCGGGAGGAAAGTGGCCAACGTCCTGACTTTC

V: TRBV7-9
size: NA
J: TRBJ2-1
D: NA
CDR3: CASSFQPNEQFF
DNA: TGTGCCAGCAGCTTCCAACCCAATGAGCAGTTCTTC

V: TRBV10-3
size: once
J: TRBJ2-3
D: TRBD2
CDR3: CAISLELSGSTQTDTQYF
DNA: TGTGCCATCAGCTTAGAGCTTAGCGGGTCCACTCAGACAGATACGCAGTATTTT

V: TRBV7-9
size: NA
J: TRBJ2-7
D: NA
CDR3: CASSSSGPGYEQYF
DNA: TGTGCCAGCAGCTCCTCCGGACCAGGGTACGAGCAGTACTTC

V: TRBV7-9
size: NA
J: TRBJ2-7
D: NA
CDR3: CASSPPPGNEQYF
DNA: TGTGCCAGCAGCCCCCCCCCAGGGAACGAGCAGTACTTC

V: TRBV9
size: few
J: TRBJ1-1
D: NA
CDR3: CASSVGSRGPGLAFF
DNA: TGTGCCAGCAGCGTAGGCTCGCGAGGGCCCGGCCTAGCTTTCTTT

V: TRBV6-6
size: NA
J: TRBJ2-7
D: NA
CDR3: CASSYFRADEQYF
DNA: TGTGCCAGCAGTTATTTCAGGGCGGACGAGCAGTACTTC

V: TRBV28
size: NA
J: TRBJ2-1
D: NA
CDR3: CASSRLVAEQFF
DNA: TGTGCCAGCAGTCGACTAGTTGCTGAGCAGTTCTTC

V: TRBV28
size: NA
J: TRBJ2-3
D: TRBD1
CDR3: CASSGTGGWGTDTQYF
DNA: TGTGCCAGCAGCGGTACAGGGGGCTGGGGCACAGATACGCAGTATTTT

V: TRBV6-5
size: NA
J: TRBJ1-2
D: NA
CDR3: CASSYGGANYGYTF
DNA: TGTGCCAGCAGTTATGGGGGCGCCAACTATGGCTACACCTTC

V: TRBV29-1
size: NA
J: TRBJ1-3
D: NA
CDR3: CSVEGDGARSGNTIYF
DNA: TGCAGCGTTGAAGGGGACGGAGCACGGTCTGGAAACACCATATATTTT

V: TRBV19
size: NA
J: TRBJ2-5
D: NA
CDR3: CASSIDLGPETQYF
DNA: TGTGCCAGTAGTATAGATCTGGGCCCTGAGACCCAGTACTTC

V: TRBV15
size: NA
J: TRBJ2-2
D: TRBD2
CDR3: CATSRDTGSGLANTGELFF
DNA: TGTGCCACCAGCAGAGATACTGGTTCCGGACTAGCTAATACCGGGGAGCTGTTTTTT

V: TRBV11-1
size: once
J: TRBJ2-7
D: TRBD2
CDR3: CASSLTGGYEQYF
DNA: TGTGCCAGCAGCTTAACGGGAGGCTACGAGCAGTACTTC

V: TRBV4-1
size: NA
J: TRBJ2-1
D: NA
CDR3: CASSQAQANEQFF
DNA: TGCGCCAGCAGCCAAGCACAGGCTAATGAGCAGTTCTTC

V: TRBV5-6
size: few
J: TRBJ1-1
D: NA
CDR3: CASSLVGITEAFF
DNA: TGTGCCAGCAGCTTAGTGGGGATAACTGAAGCTTTCTTT

V: TRBV7-9
size: NA
J: TRBJ2-3
D: NA
CDR3: CASSFLGARGTDTQYF
DNA: TGTGCCAGCAGCTTCCTAGGGGCGAGGGGCACAGATACGCAGTATTTT

V: TRBV9
size: NA
J: TRBJ2-6
D: TRBD1
CDR3: CASSGNRDSAVSGANVLTF
DNA: TGTGCCAGCAGCGGCAACCGGGACAGCGCAGTCTCTGGGGCCAACGTCCTGACTTTC

V: TRBV2
size: NA
J: TRBJ1-2
D: NA
CDR3: CATLGSGNYGYTF
DNA: TGTGCCACCCTAGGGTCCGGTAACTATGGCTACACCTTC

V: TRBV10-2
size: NA
J: TRBJ1-1
D: NA
CDR3: CASSEARTSVVFF
DNA: TGCGCCAGCAGTGAGGCCCGTACCAGTGTAGTTTTCTTT

V: TRBV13
size: NA
J: TRBJ2-5
D: TRBD1
CDR3: CASRLGTGVVETQYF
DNA: TGTGCCAGCAGATTAGGGACAGGGGTCGTAGAGACCCAGTACTTC

V: TRBV23-1
size: once
J: TRBJ2-7
D: NA
CDR3: CASSQSVQGYSYEQYF
DNA: TGCGCCAGCAGTCAATCTGTACAGGGCTACTCCTACGAGCAGTACTTC

V: TRBV19
size: medium-sized
J: TRBJ1-5
D: NA
CDR3: CASSIATGLQPQHF
DNA: TGTGCCAGTAGTATCGCGACAGGCCTCCAGCCCCAGCATTTT

V: TRBV4-1
size: once
J: TRBJ1-5
D: NA
CDR3: CASSPGHPYQPQHF
DNA: TGCGCCAGCAGCCCGGGACACCCTTATCAGCCCCAGCATTTT

V: TRBV9
size: NA
J: TRBJ2-2
D: TRBD1
CDR3: CASSGQFRDRAKAGELFF
DNA: TGTGCCAGCAGCGGCCAATTCCGGGACAGGGCAAAGGCGGGGGAGCTGTTTTTT

V: TRBV9
size: NA
J: TRBJ2-3
D: NA
CDR3: CASSVDYGATSTDTQYF
DNA: TGTGCCAGCAGCGTAGATTATGGAGCGACTAGCACAGATACGCAGTATTTT

V: TRBV15
size: NA
J: TRBJ2-3
D: NA
CDR3: CATSRRGRGDTQYF
DNA: TGTGCCACCAGCCGTCGCGGAAGGGGAGATACGCAGTATTTT

V: TRBV9
size: NA
J: TRBJ2-3
D: NA
CDR3: CASSPRGGTDTQYF
DNA: TGTGCCAGCAGCCCACGCGGGGGCACAGATACGCAGTATTTT

V: TRBV30
size: NA
J: TRBJ2-3
D: NA
CDR3: CACSGVEDTQYF
DNA: TGTGCCTGTTCCGGGGTGGAAGATACGCAGTATTTT

V: TRBV7-2
size: few
J: TRBJ1-5
D: NA
CDR3: CASSAGSQPQHF
DNA: TGTGCCAGCAGCGCAGGGAGTCAGCCCCAGCATTTT

V: TRBV11-1
size: NA
J: TRBJ2-1
D: TRBD2
CDR3: CASSSSGNRNEQFF
DNA: TGTGCCAGCAGCTCAAGCGGGAATAGGAATGAGCAGTTCTTC

V: TRBV5-4
size: few
J: TRBJ1-1
D: TRBD1
CDR3: CASSYGTGINTEAFF
DNA: TGTGCCAGCAGCTACGGGACAGGTATAAACACTGAAGCTTTCTTT

V: TRBV7-9
size: NA
J: TRBJ2-1
D: NA
CDR3: CASSKWGGIADEQFF
DNA: TGTGCCAGCAGTAAGTGGGGGGGCATAGCCGATGAGCAGTTCTTC

V: TRBV10-2
size: NA
J: TRBJ2-7
D: NA
CDR3: CASSPGAVNEQYF
DNA: TGCGCCAGCAGTCCAGGGGCGGTCAACGAGCAGTACTTC

V: TRBV10-1
size: NA
J: TRBJ2-2
D: NA
CDR3: CASRSPGGELFF
DNA: TGCGCCAGCAGGAGCCCGGGCGGGGAGCTGTTTTTT

V: TRBV7-3
size: NA
J: TRBJ2-1
D: TRBD2
CDR3: CASSLSLAGSDNEQFF
DNA: TGTGCCAGCAGCTTAAGCCTAGCGGGAAGTGACAATGAGCAGTTCTTC

V: TRBV5-4
size: NA
J: TRBJ2-1
D: TRBD2
CDR3: CASSLEASGFSYNEQFF
DNA: TGTGCCAGCAGCTTGGAGGCTAGCGGTTTTTCCTACAATGAGCAGTTCTTC

V: TRBV7-6
size: NA
J: TRBJ1-4
D: TRBD1
CDR3: CASSLGTGENEKLFF
DNA: TGTGCCAGCAGCTTGGGGACAGGGGAAAATGAAAAACTGTTTTTT

V: TRBV11-2
size: once
J: TRBJ2-1
D: TRBD2
CDR3: CASSTRDYSSSYNEQFF
DNA: TGTGCCAGCAGTACCCGGGACTACAGTAGCTCCTACAATGAGCAGTTCTTC

V: TRBV30
size: once
J: TRBJ2-1
D: NA
CDR3: CAWSHSYNEQFF
DNA: TGTGCCTGGAGCCACTCCTACAATGAGCAGTTCTTC

V: TRBV11-2
size: NA
J: TRBJ1-5
D: NA
CDR3: CASSLAPGNQPQHF
DNA: TGTGCCAGCAGCTTAGCCCCGGGGAATCAGCCCCAGCATTTT